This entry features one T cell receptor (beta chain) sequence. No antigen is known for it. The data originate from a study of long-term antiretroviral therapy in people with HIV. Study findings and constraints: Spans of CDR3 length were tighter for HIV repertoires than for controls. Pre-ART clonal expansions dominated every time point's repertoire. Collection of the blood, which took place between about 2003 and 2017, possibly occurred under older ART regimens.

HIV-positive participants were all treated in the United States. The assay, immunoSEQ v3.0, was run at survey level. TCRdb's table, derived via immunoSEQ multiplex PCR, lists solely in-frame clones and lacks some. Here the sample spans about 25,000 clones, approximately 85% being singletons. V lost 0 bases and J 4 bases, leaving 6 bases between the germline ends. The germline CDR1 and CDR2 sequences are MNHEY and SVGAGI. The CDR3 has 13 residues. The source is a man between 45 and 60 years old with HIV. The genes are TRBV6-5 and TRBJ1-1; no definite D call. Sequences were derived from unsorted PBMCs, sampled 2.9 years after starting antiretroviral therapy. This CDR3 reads CASSYSESTEAFF. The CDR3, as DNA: TGTGCCAGCAGTTACTCAGAGAGCACTGAAGCTTTCTTT.